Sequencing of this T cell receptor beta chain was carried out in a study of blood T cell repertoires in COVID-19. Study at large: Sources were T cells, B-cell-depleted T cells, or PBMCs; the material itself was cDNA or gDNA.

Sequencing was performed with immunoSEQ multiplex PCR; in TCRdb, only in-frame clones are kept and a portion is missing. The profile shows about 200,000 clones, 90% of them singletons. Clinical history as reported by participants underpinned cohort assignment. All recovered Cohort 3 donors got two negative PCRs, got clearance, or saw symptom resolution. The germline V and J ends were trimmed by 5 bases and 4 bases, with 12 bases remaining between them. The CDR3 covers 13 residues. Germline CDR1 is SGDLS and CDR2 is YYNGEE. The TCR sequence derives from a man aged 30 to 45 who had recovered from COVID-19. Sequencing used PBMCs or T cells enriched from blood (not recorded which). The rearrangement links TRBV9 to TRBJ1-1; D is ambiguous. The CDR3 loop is CASRGDETTEAFF. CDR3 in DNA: TGTGCCAGCAGAGGAGACGAGACCACTGAAGCTTTCTTT.